The 2 T cell receptor beta chains reported below all come from one sample, sequenced in a study of T cell repertoires in cytomegalovirus infection. TCRdb fed the reads into MiXCR, producing one record per CDR3 protein. This sample has approximately 700,000 distinct CDR3 sequences, with 35% found just once. The sequenced sample consisted of PBMCs. These TCRs come from a human donor in good health (CMV status not recorded). Some clones in this sample may be carry-over from other donors' samples.

On this clonotype: The junction and the germline gene differ at one end; a read error may be behind it. V gene TRBV6-5 combines with J gene TRBJ1-1; TRBD1 agrees at 7 bases. Germline CDR1 reads MNHEY; CDR2 reads SVGAGI. This CDR3 spans 16 amino acids. The CDR3 spells CARSPNRGKGNTEAFF. The CDR3 bases are TGTGCCCGCAGCCCTAACAGGGGAAAGGGGAACACTGAAGCTTTCTTT.

This sequence joins TRBV27 and TRBJ2-5; D gene ambiguous. The CDR3 spans 12 residues. CDR1 and CDR2 from the germline V gene are MNHEY and SMNVEV (reference sequence). V lost 5 bases and J 7 bases, leaving 11 bases between the germline ends. The CDR3 here is CASSDSSGTQYF. CDR3 DNA sequence: TGTGCCAGCAGTGATTCCTCGGGGACCCAGTACTTC.